This is a list of T cell receptor beta chains from one sample in a study of T cells in Graves' hyperthyroidism and ophthalmopathy. MiXCR, run by TCRdb on the multiplex PCR reads, gives a single entry per CDR3 protein. Of approximately 410,000 distinct CDR3 sequences listed, roughly 14% are singletons. Sequenced sample: blood. These TCRs come from a man aged 18 to 30 with Graves' ophthalmopathy. Both conserved end residues are part of each CDR3. The order of the fields is V gene, D gene, CDR3 length, J gene, CDR3 protein. D genes are given only for firm matches.

v_call: TRBV29-1
d_call: -
cdr3_length: 12
j_call: TRBJ1-1
cdr3_aa: CSVKQGDSEAFF

v_call: TRBV5-1
d_call: TRBD1
cdr3_length: 15
j_call: TRBJ2-1
cdr3_aa: CASSWDSYVYNEQFF

v_call: TRBV7-6
d_call: -
cdr3_length: 21
j_call: TRBJ2-3
cdr3_aa: CASRLLPTAELDKLGTDTQYF

v_call: TRBV4-2
d_call: TRBD2
cdr3_length: 15
j_call: TRBJ2-1
cdr3_aa: CASSQVVAGGGEQFF

v_call: TRBV5-1
d_call: -
cdr3_length: 11
j_call: TRBJ1-1
cdr3_aa: CASSGGTEAFF

v_call: TRBV19
d_call: -
cdr3_length: 15
j_call: TRBJ2-6
cdr3_aa: CASKGHFSGANVLTF

v_call: TRBV5-1
d_call: -
cdr3_length: 15
j_call: TRBJ2-3
cdr3_aa: CASSLADGALDTQYF

v_call: TRBV20-1
d_call: -
cdr3_length: 17
j_call: TRBJ2-1
cdr3_aa: CSARVRAYAGSYNEQFF

v_call: TRBV7-2
d_call: -
cdr3_length: 20
j_call: TRBJ2-3
cdr3_aa: CASSLEFWTMKYTSTDTQYF

v_call: TRBV20-1
d_call: -
cdr3_length: 15
j_call: TRBJ2-1
cdr3_aa: CSAKASGGSYNEQFF

v_call: TRBV27
d_call: -
cdr3_length: 13
j_call: TRBJ2-7
cdr3_aa: CASSLVHSYEQYF

v_call: TRBV29-1
d_call: TRBD1
cdr3_length: 15
j_call: TRBJ1-2
cdr3_aa: CSVGAGTGFNYGYTF

v_call: TRBV12-3/TRBV12-4
d_call: TRBD2
cdr3_length: 15
j_call: TRBJ2-3
cdr3_aa: CASSFGGLAPDTQYF

v_call: TRBV4-2
d_call: TRBD2
cdr3_length: 15
j_call: TRBJ2-1
cdr3_aa: CASSQEWDYHDEQFF

v_call: TRBV18
d_call: -
cdr3_length: 13
j_call: TRBJ2-1
cdr3_aa: CASSPPLAGEQFF

v_call: TRBV10-3
d_call: -
cdr3_length: 13
j_call: TRBJ2-1
cdr3_aa: CAISLQGWNEQFF

v_call: TRBV11-2
d_call: -
cdr3_length: 14
j_call: TRBJ1-4
cdr3_aa: CASSQQGDLEKLFF

v_call: TRBV27
d_call: TRBD1
cdr3_length: 17
j_call: TRBJ1-1
cdr3_aa: CASSLSRQGARNTEAFF

v_call: TRBV6-5
d_call: -
cdr3_length: 15
j_call: TRBJ1-1
cdr3_aa: CASSYAPGPDTEAFF

v_call: TRBV25-1
d_call: -
cdr3_length: 14
j_call: TRBJ2-2
cdr3_aa: CASSEFKYTGELFF

v_call: TRBV27
d_call: TRBD1
cdr3_length: 12
j_call: TRBJ2-7
cdr3_aa: CASRTGTAEQYF

v_call: TRBV6-2/TRBV6-3
d_call: -
cdr3_length: 15
j_call: TRBJ1-1
cdr3_aa: CASSPLGGITTEAFF

v_call: TRBV7-8
d_call: TRBD2
cdr3_length: 15
j_call: TRBJ2-1
cdr3_aa: CASSLGRGGSNEQFF

v_call: TRBV6-1
d_call: -
cdr3_length: 15
j_call: TRBJ1-5
cdr3_aa: CASTFRTASNQPQHF

v_call: TRBV19
d_call: TRBD1
cdr3_length: 14
j_call: TRBJ1-2
cdr3_aa: CASRRGGTEYGYTF

v_call: TRBV15
d_call: -
cdr3_length: 15
j_call: TRBJ1-1
cdr3_aa: CATSRETSGGTEAFF

v_call: TRBV3-1
d_call: -
cdr3_length: 14
j_call: TRBJ1-2
cdr3_aa: CASSQDSPYYGYTF

v_call: TRBV12-3/TRBV12-4
d_call: TRBD2
cdr3_length: 13
j_call: TRBJ2-3
cdr3_aa: CASSLPGLRTQYF

v_call: TRBV5-1
d_call: TRBD1
cdr3_length: 17
j_call: TRBJ2-6
cdr3_aa: CASSFGDRVSGANVLTF

v_call: TRBV7-9
d_call: TRBD2
cdr3_length: 14
j_call: TRBJ2-5
cdr3_aa: CAWEGQGLGQTQYF

v_call: TRBV5-1
d_call: -
cdr3_length: 13
j_call: TRBJ1-2
cdr3_aa: CASSLRTTNGYTF

v_call: TRBV20-1
d_call: -
cdr3_length: 15
j_call: TRBJ1-1
cdr3_aa: CSARSYGGVNTEAFF

v_call: TRBV20-1
d_call: -
cdr3_length: 15
j_call: TRBJ2-1
cdr3_aa: CSARLTGSSYNEQFF

v_call: TRBV9
d_call: TRBD2
cdr3_length: 14
j_call: TRBJ2-5
cdr3_aa: CASSRLAAQGTQYF

v_call: TRBV19
d_call: TRBD1
cdr3_length: 15
j_call: TRBJ2-7
cdr3_aa: CASSARDRGSYEQYF

v_call: TRBV6-1
d_call: -
cdr3_length: 15
j_call: TRBJ1-5
cdr3_aa: CASNVGQGVNQPQHF

v_call: TRBV2
d_call: -
cdr3_length: 15
j_call: TRBJ2-3
cdr3_aa: CASSEWGPNTDTQYF

v_call: TRBV20-1
d_call: -
cdr3_length: 14
j_call: TRBJ2-1
cdr3_aa: CSASWDTNYNEQFF

v_call: TRBV5-1
d_call: TRBD1
cdr3_length: 15
j_call: TRBJ1-2
cdr3_aa: CASSSGQGANYGYTF

v_call: TRBV3-1
d_call: -
cdr3_length: 16
j_call: TRBJ1-3
cdr3_aa: CASSQYRPISGNTIYF

v_call: TRBV7-2
d_call: -
cdr3_length: 12
j_call: TRBJ2-5
cdr3_aa: CASSLDSAVKYF

v_call: TRBV28
d_call: -
cdr3_length: 15
j_call: TRBJ2-2
cdr3_aa: CASSSLTGGTGELFF

v_call: TRBV30
d_call: -
cdr3_length: 13
j_call: TRBJ2-7
cdr3_aa: CAWSTPSGYEQYF

v_call: TRBV7-3
d_call: TRBD2
cdr3_length: 15
j_call: TRBJ2-3
cdr3_aa: CASSLGAGVTDTQYF

v_call: TRBV5-1
d_call: TRBD2
cdr3_length: 16
j_call: TRBJ2-3
cdr3_aa: CASSWGTSGEADTQYF

v_call: TRBV12-3/TRBV12-4
d_call: -
cdr3_length: 16
j_call: TRBJ2-6
cdr3_aa: CASSTGSDSGANVLTF

v_call: TRBV7-2
d_call: -
cdr3_length: 16
j_call: TRBJ2-2
cdr3_aa: CASRGGGTTNTGELFF

v_call: TRBV7-8
d_call: -
cdr3_length: 16
j_call: TRBJ1-1
cdr3_aa: CASSLGTRLSLTEAFF

v_call: TRBV6-2/TRBV6-3
d_call: TRBD1
cdr3_length: 15
j_call: TRBJ1-1
cdr3_aa: CASSQRQGMDTEAFF

v_call: TRBV7-6
d_call: TRBD1
cdr3_length: 17
j_call: TRBJ2-5
cdr3_aa: CASSLVGVQGAGETQYF

v_call: TRBV11-2
d_call: TRBD2
cdr3_length: 16
j_call: TRBJ2-1
cdr3_aa: CASSSEGLAGGNEQFF

v_call: TRBV18
d_call: -
cdr3_length: 14
j_call: TRBJ1-1
cdr3_aa: CASSPPPANTEAFF

v_call: TRBV7-9
d_call: -
cdr3_length: 15
j_call: TRBJ2-7
cdr3_aa: CASSLIQWARVEQYF

v_call: TRBV7-8
d_call: TRBD1
cdr3_length: 15
j_call: TRBJ2-1
cdr3_aa: CASSFRTGSYNEQFF

v_call: TRBV19
d_call: -
cdr3_length: 15
j_call: TRBJ1-5
cdr3_aa: CASSRQTGSNQPQHF

v_call: TRBV20-1
d_call: -
cdr3_length: 13
j_call: TRBJ2-3
cdr3_aa: CSARDTLVDTQYF

v_call: TRBV12-3/TRBV12-4
d_call: -
cdr3_length: 12
j_call: TRBJ2-7
cdr3_aa: CASSLDPYEQYF

v_call: TRBV10-1
d_call: -
cdr3_length: 14
j_call: TRBJ1-1
cdr3_aa: CASSESEVHTEAFF

v_call: TRBV30
d_call: -
cdr3_length: 15
j_call: TRBJ2-1
cdr3_aa: CAWNTNQEYYNEQFF

v_call: TRBV19
d_call: TRBD2
cdr3_length: 17
j_call: TRBJ2-1
cdr3_aa: CASSIATSGVSYNEQFF